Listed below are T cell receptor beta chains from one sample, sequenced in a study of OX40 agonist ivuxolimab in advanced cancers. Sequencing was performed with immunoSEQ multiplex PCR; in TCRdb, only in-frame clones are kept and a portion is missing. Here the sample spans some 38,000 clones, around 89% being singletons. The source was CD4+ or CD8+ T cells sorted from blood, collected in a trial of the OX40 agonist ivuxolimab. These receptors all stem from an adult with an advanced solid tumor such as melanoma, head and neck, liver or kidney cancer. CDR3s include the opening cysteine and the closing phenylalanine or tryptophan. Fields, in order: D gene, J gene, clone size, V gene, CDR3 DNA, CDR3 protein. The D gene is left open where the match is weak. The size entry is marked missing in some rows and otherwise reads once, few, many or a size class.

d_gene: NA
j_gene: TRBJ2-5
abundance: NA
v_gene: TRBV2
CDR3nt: TGTGCCAGCAGTGTGACTAGATTGGAGACCCAGTACTTC
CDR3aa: CASSVTRLETQYF

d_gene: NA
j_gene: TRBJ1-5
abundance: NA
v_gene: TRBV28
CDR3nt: TGTGCCAGTCTACAGGGCGGATCTGATCAGCCCCAGCATTTT
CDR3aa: CASLQGGSDQPQHF

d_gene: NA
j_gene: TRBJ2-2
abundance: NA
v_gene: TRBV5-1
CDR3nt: TGCGCCAGCAGCTTGAGCCCCTACACCGGGGAGCTGTTTTTT
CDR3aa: CASSLSPYTGELFF

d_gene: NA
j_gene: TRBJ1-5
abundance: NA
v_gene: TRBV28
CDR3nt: TGTGCCAGCTCCGGGACGGGTGGAAATCAGCCCCAGCATTTT
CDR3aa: CASSGTGGNQPQHF

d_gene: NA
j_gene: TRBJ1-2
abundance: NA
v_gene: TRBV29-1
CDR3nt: TGCAGCGTTGAAAATAGAGGAGGGGATGGCTACACCTTC
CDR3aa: CSVENRGGDGYTF

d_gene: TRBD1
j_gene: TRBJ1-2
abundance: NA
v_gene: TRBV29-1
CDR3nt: TGCAGCGAGGTGACAGGGGATGGCTACACCTTC
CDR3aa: CSEVTGDGYTF

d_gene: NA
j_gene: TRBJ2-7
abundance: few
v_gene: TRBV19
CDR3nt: TGTGCCAGTAGTAAAGAAGAAGAGAACGGGCAGTACTTC
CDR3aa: CASSKEEENGQYF

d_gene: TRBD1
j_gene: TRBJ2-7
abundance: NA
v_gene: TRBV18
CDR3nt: TGTGCCAGCTCACCACCAGGGACAGGTTTTAAGTACTTC
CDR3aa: CASSPPGTGFKYF

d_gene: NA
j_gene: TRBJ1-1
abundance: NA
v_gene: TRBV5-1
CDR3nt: TGCGCCAGCAGCTCAGACCCGCACTCGGGCACTGAAGCTTTCTTT
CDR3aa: CASSSDPHSGTEAFF

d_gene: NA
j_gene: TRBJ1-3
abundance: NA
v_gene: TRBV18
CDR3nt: TGTGCCAGCTCACCGGAGGCCTTTTCTGGAAACACCATATATTTT
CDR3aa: CASSPEAFSGNTIYF

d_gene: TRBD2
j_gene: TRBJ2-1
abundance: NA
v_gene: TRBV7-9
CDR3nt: TGTGCCAGCGGGGTAGCGGGGTCCAGCTCCTACAATGAGCAGTTCTTC
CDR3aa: CASGVAGSSSYNEQFF

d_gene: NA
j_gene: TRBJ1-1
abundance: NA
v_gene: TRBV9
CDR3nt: TGTGCCAGCAGCCCCAGTCCAAGAGAAGCTTTCTTT
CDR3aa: CASSPSPREAFF

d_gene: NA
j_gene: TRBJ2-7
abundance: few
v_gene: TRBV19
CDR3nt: TGTGCCAGTAGTATTGAGAGGGACCGCCGTAACGAGCAGTACTTC
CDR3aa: CASSIERDRRNEQYF

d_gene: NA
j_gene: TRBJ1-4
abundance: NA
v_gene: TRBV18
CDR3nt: TGTGCCAGCTCACGGGACGCAGCCTCAACTAATGAAAAACTGTTTTTT
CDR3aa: CASSRDAASTNEKLFF

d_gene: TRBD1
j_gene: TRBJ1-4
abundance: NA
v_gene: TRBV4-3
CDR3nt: TGCGCCAGCAGCCAAGGGCCAGGGGGATTCATGGGGGAAAAACTGTTTTTT
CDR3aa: CASSQGPGGFMGEKLFF

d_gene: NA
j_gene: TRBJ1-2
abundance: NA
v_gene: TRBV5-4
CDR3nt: TGTGCCAGCAGCACCTACTCCAGTCCCTATGGCTACACCTTC
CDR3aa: CASSTYSSPYGYTF

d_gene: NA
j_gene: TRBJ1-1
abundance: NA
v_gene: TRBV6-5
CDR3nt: TGTGCCAGCAGAGTAGGACATGGTCAATACACTGAAGCTTTCTTT
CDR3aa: CASRVGHGQYTEAFF

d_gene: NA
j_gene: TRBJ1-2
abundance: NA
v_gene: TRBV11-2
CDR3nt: TGTGCCAGCAGCTTACAGGGGTCAGGTCATGGCTACACCTTC
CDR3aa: CASSLQGSGHGYTF

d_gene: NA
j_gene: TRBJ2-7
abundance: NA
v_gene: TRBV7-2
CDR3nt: TGTGCCAGCAGCTTGAGTCAGGGGCCCTCCTACGAGCAGTACTTC
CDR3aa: CASSLSQGPSYEQYF

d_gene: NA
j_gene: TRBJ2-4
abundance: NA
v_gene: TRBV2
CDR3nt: TGTGCCAGCAGTCCTGGGCAAAACATTCAGTACTTC
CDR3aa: CASSPGQNIQYF

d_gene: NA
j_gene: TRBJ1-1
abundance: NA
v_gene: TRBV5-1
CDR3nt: TGCGCCAGCAGCCGAGGGAACACTGAAGCTTTCTTT
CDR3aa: CASSRGNTEAFF

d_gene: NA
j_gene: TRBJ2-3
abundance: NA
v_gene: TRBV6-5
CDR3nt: TGTGCCAGCAGCCCACTAAGGGGCACAGATACGCAGTATTTT
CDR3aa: CASSPLRGTDTQYF

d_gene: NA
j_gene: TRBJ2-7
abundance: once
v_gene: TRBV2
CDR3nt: TGTGCCAGCAGTGAAATGTCCTACGAGCAGTACTTC
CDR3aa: CASSEMSYEQYF

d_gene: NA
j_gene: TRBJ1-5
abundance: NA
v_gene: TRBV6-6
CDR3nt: TGTGCCAGCAGAGGTAGCAATCAGCCCCAGCATTTT
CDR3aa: CASRGSNQPQHF

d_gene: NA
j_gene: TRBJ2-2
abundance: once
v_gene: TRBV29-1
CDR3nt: TGCAGCGTTGGCCGAGCCCCGGACCACGGGGAGCTGTTTTTT
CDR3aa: CSVGRAPDHGELFF

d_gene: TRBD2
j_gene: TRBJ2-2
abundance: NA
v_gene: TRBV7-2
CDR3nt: TGTGCCAGCAGCTTAAGCGGGGCGAACACCGGGGAGCTGTTTTTT
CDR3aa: CASSLSGANTGELFF

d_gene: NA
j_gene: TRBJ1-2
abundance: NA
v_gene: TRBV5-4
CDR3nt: TGTGCCAGCAGCTTGGGGAGACAGGTCGATGGCTACACCTTC
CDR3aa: CASSLGRQVDGYTF

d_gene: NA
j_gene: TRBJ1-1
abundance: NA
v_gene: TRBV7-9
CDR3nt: TGTGCCAGCAGCTCCGGACAAACTGAAGCTTTCTTT
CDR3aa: CASSSGQTEAFF

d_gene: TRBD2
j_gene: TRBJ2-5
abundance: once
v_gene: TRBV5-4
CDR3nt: TGTGCCAGCAGCCTTACGGGAGGGATCCAAGAGACCCAGTACTTC
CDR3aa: CASSLTGGIQETQYF

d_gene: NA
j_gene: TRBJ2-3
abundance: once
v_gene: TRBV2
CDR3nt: TGTGCCAGCAGCTCGCGGACTAGTGGGGGGGCTGCGCAGTATTTT
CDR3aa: CASSSRTSGGAAQYF

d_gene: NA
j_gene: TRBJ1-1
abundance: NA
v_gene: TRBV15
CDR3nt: TGTGCCACCAGCAGAGAGCGTGGGGAAATGAACACTGAAGCTTTCTTT
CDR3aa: CATSRERGEMNTEAFF

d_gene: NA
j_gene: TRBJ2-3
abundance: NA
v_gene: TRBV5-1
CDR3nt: TGCGCCAGCAGCCTAATTCGGGGCGTGGGGGAGGATACGCAGTATTTT
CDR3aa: CASSLIRGVGEDTQYF

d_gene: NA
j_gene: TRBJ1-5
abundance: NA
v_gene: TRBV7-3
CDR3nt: TGTGCCAGCAGCTTAAACAGATGGCGCAGGCCCCTGAGCAATCAGCCCCAGCATTTT
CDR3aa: CASSLNRWRRPLSNQPQHF

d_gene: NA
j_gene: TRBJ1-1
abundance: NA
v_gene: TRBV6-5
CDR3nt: TGTGCCAGCAGGCTGGAGGAAGGGGGCACTGAAGCTTTCTTT
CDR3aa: CASRLEEGGTEAFF

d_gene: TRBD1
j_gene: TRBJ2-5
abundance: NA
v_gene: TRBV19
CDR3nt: TGTGCCAGTAGTGTCCAAGGGACAGGTCAAGAGACCCAGTACTTC
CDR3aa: CASSVQGTGQETQYF

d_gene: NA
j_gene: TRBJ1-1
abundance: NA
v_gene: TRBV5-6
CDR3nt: TGTGCCAGCAGCTTAGGAGGTAGGGTTTCTGGGGTGAACACTGAAGCTTTCTTT
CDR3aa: CASSLGGRVSGVNTEAFF

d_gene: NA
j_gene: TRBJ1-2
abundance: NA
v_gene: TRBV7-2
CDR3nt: TGTGCCAGCAGCCTATCAGCAGGGGACAACTATGGCTACACCTTC
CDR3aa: CASSLSAGDNYGYTF

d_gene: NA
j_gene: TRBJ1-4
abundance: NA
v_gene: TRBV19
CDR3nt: TGTGCCAGTAGTATAGTCGGAGATTCTAATGAAAAACTGTTTTTT
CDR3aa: CASSIVGDSNEKLFF

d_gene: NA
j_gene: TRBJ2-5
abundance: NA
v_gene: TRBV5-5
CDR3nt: TGTGCCAGCAGACAGACTAGTGGAGCGACCCAGTACTTC
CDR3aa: CASRQTSGATQYF

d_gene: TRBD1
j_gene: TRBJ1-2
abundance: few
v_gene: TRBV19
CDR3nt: TGTGCCAGTACGACCGGACAGGGGGGCGGCTATGGCTACACCTTC
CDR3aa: CASTTGQGGGYGYTF

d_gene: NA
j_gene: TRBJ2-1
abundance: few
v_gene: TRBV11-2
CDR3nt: TGTGCCAGCAGCTTACGGGTAGTGGGGGACACCTACAATGAGCAGTTCTTC
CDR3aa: CASSLRVVGDTYNEQFF

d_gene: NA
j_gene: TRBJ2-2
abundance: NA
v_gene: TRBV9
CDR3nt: TGTGCCAGCAGCGTGACCCCGAACACCGGGGAGCTGTTTTTT
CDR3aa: CASSVTPNTGELFF

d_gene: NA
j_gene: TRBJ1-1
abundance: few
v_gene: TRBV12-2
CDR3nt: TGTGCAAGTCTCTCCCTAGGGTGTAGAAAAGCCACTGCGGCTTGGGGGGCTTTCTTT
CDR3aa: CASLSLGCRKATAAWGAFF

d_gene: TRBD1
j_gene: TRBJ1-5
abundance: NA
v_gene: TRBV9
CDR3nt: TGTGCCAGCAGCGAGGGGACAGGGTGGGGGCAGCCCCAGCATTTT
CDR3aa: CASSEGTGWGQPQHF

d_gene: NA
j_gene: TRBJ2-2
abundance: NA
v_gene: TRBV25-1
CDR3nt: TGTGCCAGCAGTGCCCGGACCGAGAACACCGGGGAGCTGTTTTTT
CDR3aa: CASSARTENTGELFF

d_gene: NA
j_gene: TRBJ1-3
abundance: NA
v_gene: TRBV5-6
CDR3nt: TGTGCCAGCAGCTTGAGAGGCGGACCTGGAAACACCATATATTTT
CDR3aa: CASSLRGGPGNTIYF

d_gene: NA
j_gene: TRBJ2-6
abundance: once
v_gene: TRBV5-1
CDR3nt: TGCGCCAGCAGCTTCTCAGGGGCCAACGTCCTGACTTTC
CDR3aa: CASSFSGANVLTF

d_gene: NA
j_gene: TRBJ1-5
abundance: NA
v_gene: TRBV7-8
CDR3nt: TGTGCCAGCAGCAAACACCGGGACAGCAATCAGCCCCAGCATTTT
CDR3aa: CASSKHRDSNQPQHF

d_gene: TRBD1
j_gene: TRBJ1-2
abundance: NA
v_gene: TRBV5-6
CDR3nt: TGTGCCAGCAGCCTGGGACAGGGGGCGGTCAACTATGGCTACACCTTC
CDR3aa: CASSLGQGAVNYGYTF

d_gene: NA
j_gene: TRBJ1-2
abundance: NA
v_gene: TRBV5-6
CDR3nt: TGTGCCAGCAGTCAGGACGGCCTTATCTTCTATGGCTACACCTTC
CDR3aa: CASSQDGLIFYGYTF

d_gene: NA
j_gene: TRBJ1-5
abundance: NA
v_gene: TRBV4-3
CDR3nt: TGCGCCAGCAGCCGCGAGGGTAATCAGCCCCAGCATTTT
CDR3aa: CASSREGNQPQHF

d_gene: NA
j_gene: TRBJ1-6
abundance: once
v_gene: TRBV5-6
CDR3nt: TGTGCCAGCAACCTGGGGGTTAGTATGGGCAATTCACCCCTCCACTTT
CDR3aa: CASNLGVSMGNSPLHF

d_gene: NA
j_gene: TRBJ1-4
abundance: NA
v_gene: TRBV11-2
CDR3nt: TGTGCCAGCAGCGGCGGGAGGGGAGCGAAAAGAAATGAAAAACTGTTTTTT
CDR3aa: CASSGGRGAKRNEKLFF

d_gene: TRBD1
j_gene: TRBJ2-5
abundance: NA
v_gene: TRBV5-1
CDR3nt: TGCGCCAGCAGCTTGCGCCGGGACAGGGCGGAGACCCAGTACTTC
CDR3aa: CASSLRRDRAETQYF

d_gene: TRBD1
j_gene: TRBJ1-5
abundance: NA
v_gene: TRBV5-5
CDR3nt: TGTGCCAGCAGCTCAATGGGACAGGGGCATCAGCCCCAGCATTTT
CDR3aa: CASSSMGQGHQPQHF

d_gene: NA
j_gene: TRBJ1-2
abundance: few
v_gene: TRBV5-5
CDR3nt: TGTGCCAGCAGCTTGGGAGGGAACTATGGCTACACCTTC
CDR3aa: CASSLGGNYGYTF

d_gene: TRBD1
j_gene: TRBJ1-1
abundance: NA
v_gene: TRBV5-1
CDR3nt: TGCGCCAGCAGGACCTCATCCGGGACAGACACTGAAGCTTTCTTT
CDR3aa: CASRTSSGTDTEAFF